The present TCR beta chain was sequenced within a study of a mutant IDH1 vaccine in newly diagnosed glioma (dated by TCRdb to the early 2020s). Regarding the research as a whole: Across visits V03 through V10, patients got a total of eight vaccinations, given in weeks 1, 3, 5, 7, 11, 15, 19 and 23. Peripheral blood was drawn at six visits: V03 (baseline), V05, V07, V10, V12 and V13. Of the roughly 30 treated patients, about 60% were male and about 40% were female, and the mean age was approximately 41 years. For exploratory analyses, 25 to 30 treated patients had longitudinal TCRB deep sequencing done wherever samples were available. Prior to enrollment, patients had been given standard therapy consisting of radiotherapy alone, temozolomide alone, or radiochemotherapy with temozolomide, with the combination given to most patients. In the chemotherapy-containing groups, vaccination started alongside temozolomide cycles, whereas in patients who had radiotherapy alone it started 4-6 weeks after radiotherapy. Overall study outcomes, separate from this receptor: According to the authors, sample limitations meant that analyses of patient blood samples could not be reproduced. Selection of PBMC samples for TCRB deep sequencing was based on availability. Immune responses induced by the vaccine were seen in approximately 93% of patients across multiple MHC alleles. Changes in the top peripheral T cell clonotypes picked up by TCRB sequencing did not appear to be linked to pseudoprogression.

Turning to this clone: Its antigen is unknown. Base quality data are lacking; no much larger clone is found one base away.

The CDR1 and CDR2 encoded by the germline V gene are MNHEY and SVGAGI. V drops 4 bases and J drops 8 bases, leaving 14 bases in between. Its CDR3 holds 13 amino acids, cysteine through phenylalanine. The entry retains the CDR3 DNA only, 39 bases that are in frame from base 1. Library construction relied on the immunoSEQ multiplex PCR assay. Rearranged TCR beta chain sequences were amplified using the hsTCRB Kit according to the manufacturer's protocol. An Illumina MiSeq was used to sequence the TCRB libraries. Per the source publication's procedure: The kit vendor's proprietary platform handled demultiplexing, trimming and gene mapping. What TCRdb holds here is the immuneACCESS table cut down to in-frame rearrangements. Part of the clones is not present; checked against another copy, under half of the missing clones reflect an unresolved V gene, and the others are unexplained. V and J calls plus clone size are reproduced from that table; the DNA served to infer D and trimming. The sample records approximately 64,000 clones, less than 85% of which are singletons. The ten biggest clones cover approximately 9.5% of the sample.

The sample's time point label, in plain terms: week 11, during vaccination. Each vaccine dose, consisting of 300 ug of a 20-mer mutant IDH1 peptide in Montanide, was administered subcutaneously with topical imiquimod. All donors had newly diagnosed IDH1-mutant astrocytomas of WHO grade 3 or 4 that showed loss of nuclear ATRX. The samples were drawn from NOA16, a multicentre, single-arm, open-label phase I trial in Germany that tested a mutant IDH1 peptide vaccine in humans for the first time. Genomic DNA for TCRB sequencing was extracted from EDTA blood using the DNeasy Blood and Tissue Kit. The material sequenced was PBMCs, taken from a glioma patient whose treatment included an IDH1 peptide vaccine. The source is a woman between 50 and 59 years old with glioma. The V gene is TRBV6-5 and the J gene is TRBJ1-2; matching of 5 bases hints at TRBD1 as the D gene. The nucleotides read TGTGCCAGCAGTTCCGGGGGAGGAAGGGGCTACACCTTC. Its coded protein is CASSSGGGRGYTF.